This TCR beta chain derives from a study of siplizumab effects on memory and regulatory T cells. This table comes from immunoSEQ multiplex PCR, and its TCRdb copy is limited to in-frame clones, with some not included. The sample has 85,000 to 130,000 clones, about 94% seen once. The V end lost 9 bases, the J end lost 0 bases, and 15 bases lay between the germline ends. Germline values: CDR1 SGHNT, CDR2 YYREEE (reference sequence). The CDR3 has 15 residues. The chain employs TRBV5-4 and TRBJ2-2; the D is unclear. Source material: Tregs sorted from blood. The source is a human donor in good health. The CDR3, as DNA: TGTGCCATCGGCCGGCGGCAGTCGAACACCGGGGAGCTGTTTTTT. This sequence encodes CAIGRRQSNTGELFF.